The table lists the clone carrying this T cell receptor beta chain with a count of one. This sample was taken from a study of blood T cell repertoires in COVID-19. Background on the study: Researchers got acute and convalescent COVID-19 samples from the United States, Italy and Spain. PBMCs, B-cell-depleted T cells, or T cells provided the cDNA or gDNA that made up the material.

Per the study methods: Amplification of reference gene primers provided the estimated nucleated cell counts. Using immunoSEQ multiplex PCR, the repertoire was profiled, and TCRdb retains in-frame clones only, with some absent. The DNA was the basis for D and trimming; V, J and clone size are from that table. The sample records about 180,000 clones, roughly 88% being singletons. This CDR3 comprises 14 residues. Germline V gene lookup returns CDR1 LGHDT and CDR2 YNNKEL (reference sequence). Losses at the gene ends were 2 bases for V and 5 bases for J; bases not matched to a gene: 4. The sequencing input was peripheral blood. The V gene is TRBV3-1 (or the pseudogene TRBV3-2), the J gene TRBJ2-5; 8 bases agree with TRBD2. The source is a human donor with active or convalescent COVID-19. The donor label of this sample is uncertain. CDR3 sequence: CASSQYGRAETQYF. The DNA for the CDR3 is TGTGCCAGCAGCCAATACGGGAGGGCGGAGACCCAGTACTTC.